Ten or more counts support the clone carrying this T cell receptor beta chain. These data belong to a study of regulatory T cells in long-lasting Graves disease. At the level of the study: Antithyroid drugs had been given to newly diagnosed Graves' patients for under 3 months.

The time point was: newly diagnosed GD, antithyroid drugs for less than 3 months. PBMCs provided the RNA from which the TCR library was made. Arm-PCR of CDR3 regions with iRepertoire HTBI primers generated TCR beta libraries. TCRdb itself ran the multiplex PCR reads through MiXCR, one entry per CDR3 protein. This sample has about 530,000 distinct CDR3 sequences, with 16% found just once. This same sample was also part of a study on T cells in Graves' hyperthyroidism and ophthalmopathy. That work adds: Most thyroid clonotypes expanded above 0.001 appeared in blood too.

The source material was peripheral blood mononuclear cells (PBMCs), sampled at new diagnosis, from a patient treated with antithyroid drugs. This clonotype originated in a middle-aged woman with Graves disease.

CDR3 sequence reads: CAWSMLPTHGYTF. The CDR3 bases are TGTGCCTGGAGTATGTTACCGACCCATGGCTACACCTTC. This chain uses TRBV30 with TRBJ1-2; D remains unclear. Deletions cut 2 bases from V and 6 bases from J, with 13 bases between. The germline V gene has CDR1 GTSNPN and CDR2 SVGIG (reference sequence). The CDR3 totals 13 residues.